Shown below are 14 T cell receptor beta chains from a single sample sequenced in a study. Using its own MiXCR run on the RT-PCR reads, TCRdb lists one record per CDR3 protein. The table lists 5,000 to 8,000 distinct CDR3 sequences, approximately 90% of them singletons. Source material: memory CD4+ T cells from blood. The receptors stem from a female donor in good health, serving as a healthy control.

A note on this clonotype: The library was prepared for alpha chains; this beta chain is a stray read, so its frequency means little. This chain connects TRBV6-5 to TRBJ2-7, with TRBD2 identical over 14 bases. V lost 5 bases to trimming and J lost 3 bases; unmatched junction nucleotides: 6. The CDR3 contains 16 residues. Germline assignment: CDR1 MNHEY and CDR2 SVGAGI. CDR3 sequence: CASSTLGTSGSYEQYF. Here the CDR3 DNA reads TGTGCCAGCAGTACGTTAGGGACTAGCGGGAGCTACGAGCAGTACTTC.

As to this clonotype: Found in a library prepared for alpha chains, this beta chain is an off-target read, and its abundance has little meaning. The chain is built from TRBV11-2 and TRBJ2-7; 9 bases fit TRBD2. The trim removed 5 bases at V and 2 bases at J, leaving 4 bases unmatched. The length of the CDR3 is 14 residues. Germline V gene data show CDR1 as SGHAT and CDR2 as FQNNGV. The CDR3 sequence: CASSQTSGAYEQYF. The CDR3 DNA is TGTGCCAGCAGCCAGACTAGCGGCGCCTACGAGCAGTACTTC. Drawing the rest from reference TRBV11-2 and TRBJ2-7, the complete variable domain is EAGVAQSPRYKIIEKRQSVAFWCNPISGHATLYWYQQILGQGPKLLIQFQNNGVVDDSQLPKDRFSAERLKGVDSTLKIQPAKLEDSAVYLCASSQTSGAYEQYFGPGTRLTVT.

Comments on this clonotype: This beta chain is a stray read from a library made for alpha chains; its abundance is not meaningful. The chain employs TRBV7-2 and TRBJ1-2; D unresolved. V was pared by 0 bases and J by 4 bases, with 15 bases between. CDR1 SGHTA and CDR2 FQGNSA come from the germline V gene. The CDR3 consists of 16 residues. The CDR3 loop reads CASSLADARTGYGYTF. CDR3 sequence (DNA): TGTGCCAGCAGCTTAGCGGACGCCCGAACGGGCTATGGCTACACCTTC.

A word on this clonotype: The size of this beta chain means little, since it is a stray read in a library made for alpha chains. The chain recombines TRBV6-1 with TRBJ2-2; tentative D call: TRBD1 (5 bases). This CDR3 has 14 residues. Germline CDR1 and CDR2: MNHNS and SASEGT. V was cut by 7 bases and J by 6 bases, with 15 bases left in between. In DNA, the CDR3 is TGTGCCAGCACCCCAAGGGGCAATTCCGGGGAGCTGTTTTTT. Protein: CASTPRGNSGELFF.

As concerns this clonotype: This beta chain came through as a stray read in a library set up for alpha chains, and its size says little. The chain recombines TRBV20-1 with TRBJ1-1; D gene unclear. This CDR3 contains 12 residues. V was shortened by 3 bases and J by 1 base, with 6 bases between the two germline ends. Germline V gives CDR1 DFQATT, CDR2 SNEGSKA (reference sequence). The chain's CDR3 is CSAREGNTEAFF. The CDR3 DNA reads TGCAGTGCTAGGGAGGGGAACACTGAAGCTTTCTTT.

Comments on this clonotype: The size of this beta chain means little, since it is a stray read in a library made for alpha chains. V usage is TRBV20-1 and J usage is TRBJ2-1; 9 positions agree with TRBD1. The junction had 9 bases not matched to a gene; V was cut back by 6 bases and J by 6 bases. CDR1 and CDR2 (germline): DFQATT, SNEGSKA (reference sequence). This CDR3 is built from 14 residues. The CDR3 region is CSAGGGTGINEQFF. The DNA for the CDR3 is TGCAGTGCAGGCGGCGGGACAGGGATCAATGAGCAGTTCTTC.

With respect to this clonotype: The library was built for alpha chains, so this beta chain is an off-target read and its size means little. V is TRBV20-1 and J is TRBJ2-1; D remains unclear. The germline gives CDR1 DFQATT, CDR2 SNEGSKA (reference sequence). This CDR3 spans 13 amino acids. Trimming left V 3 bases short and J 4 bases short, with 10 bases between. CDR3 DNA sequence: TGCAGTGCTAGCGGGTATATTTACAATGAGCAGTTCTTC. It yields the protein CSASGYIYNEQFF.

Note on this clonotype: This beta chain turned up in a library designed for alpha chains; as an off-target read, its abundance says little. The V gene is TRBV7-2, the J gene TRBJ1-6; the D is unclear. This CDR3 comprises 12 residues. Trimming removed 3 bases at V and 6 bases at J, with 3 bases between. Germline V gene sequence: CDR1 SGHTA, CDR2 FQGNSA. CDR3: CASSFFNSPLHF. The CDR3 nucleotides read TGTGCCAGCAGCTTTTTTAATTCACCCCTCCACTTT.

Comments on this clonotype: This beta chain is a stray read from a library made for alpha chains; its abundance is not meaningful. V gene TRBV5-1 combines with J gene TRBJ2-7; no clear D gene. CDR3 length: 11 residues. V was cut by 4 bases and J by 3 bases, with 5 bases left in between. Per germline, CDR1 SGHRS and CDR2 YFSETQ. CDR3 coding DNA: TGCGCCAGCAGCGGGCTCTACGAGCAGTACTTC. Translating gives CASSGLYEQYF. Full variable domain (outside the CDR3, taken from reference TRBV5-1 and TRBJ2-7): KAGVTQTPRYLIKTRGQQVTLSCSPISGHRSVSWYQQTPGQGLQFLFEYFSETQRNKGNFPGRFSGRQFSNSRSEMNVSTLELGDSALYLCASSGLYEQYFGPGTRLTVT.

Remarks on this clonotype: Because this beta chain is a stray read in a library intended to capture alpha chains, its abundance should not be given much weight. The chain uses TRBV9 and TRBJ1-4; D is ambiguous. V lost 4 bases and J 7 bases, leaving 11 bases between the germline ends. The CDR3 runs to 13 residues. Per germline, CDR1 SGDLS and CDR2 YYNGEE. CDR3: CASSRVRGEKLFF. The CDR3 DNA reads as TGTGCCAGCAGCCGTGTCAGAGGTGAAAAACTGTTTTTT.

In the case of this clonotype: Since the library was made to target alpha chains, this beta chain is a stray read and its abundance is not meaningful. This chain joins TRBV20-1 and TRBJ2-1, with TRBD2 identical over 14 bases. J was trimmed by 7 bases and V by 1 base; bases with no gene match: 12. The length of the CDR3 is 18 residues. Germline V CDR1 and CDR2: DFQATT, SNEGSKA (reference sequence). CDR3 nucleotide sequence: TGCAGTGCTAGAGCGGGGAGTGGACTAGCGGGAGGAGGGAATGAGCAGTTCTTC. Translated: CSARAGSGLAGGGNEQFF.

As for this clonotype: This beta chain lies outside the target of a library built for alpha chains; its clone size means little. The rearrangement uses TRBV29-1 and TRBJ2-7; D remains unclear. V dropped 3 bases and J dropped 5 bases, with 8 bases sitting between them. CDR1 and CDR2 from the germline V gene are SQVTM and ANQGSEA. The CDR3 runs to 11 residues. Here the CDR3 reads CSVEFLDEQYF. The CDR3, as DNA: TGCAGCGTTGAGTTCTTGGACGAGCAGTACTTC.

Remarks on this clonotype: This beta chain is an off-target read within a library intended for alpha chains, so its frequency means little. The chain links TRBV4-2 to TRBJ2-2, with 7 bases aligning to TRBD2. V was pared by 4 bases and J by 3 bases, with 11 bases of the junction left unmatched. This CDR3 has 17 residues. Germline CDR1 reads LGHNA; CDR2 reads YNFKEQ. CDR3 in DNA: TGTGCCAGCAGCCGCGGCGGGCTAGCGGAAGACACCGGGGAGCTGTTTTTT. This gives the protein CASSRGGLAEDTGELFF.

Details on this clonotype: The library was designed around alpha chains, so this beta chain is a stray read whose abundance carries little weight. The chain links TRBV6-1 to TRBJ1-1; possible D gene TRBD1, 6 bases. The V gene's germline CDR1 is MNHNS and CDR2 SASEGT. The CDR3 sequence is 13 residues long. V was trimmed by 6 bases and J by 1 base, leaving 9 bases between them. Here the CDR3 DNA reads TGTGCCAGCAGCCAACAGGGGAACACTGAAGCTTTCTTT. This encodes CASSQQGNTEAFF.